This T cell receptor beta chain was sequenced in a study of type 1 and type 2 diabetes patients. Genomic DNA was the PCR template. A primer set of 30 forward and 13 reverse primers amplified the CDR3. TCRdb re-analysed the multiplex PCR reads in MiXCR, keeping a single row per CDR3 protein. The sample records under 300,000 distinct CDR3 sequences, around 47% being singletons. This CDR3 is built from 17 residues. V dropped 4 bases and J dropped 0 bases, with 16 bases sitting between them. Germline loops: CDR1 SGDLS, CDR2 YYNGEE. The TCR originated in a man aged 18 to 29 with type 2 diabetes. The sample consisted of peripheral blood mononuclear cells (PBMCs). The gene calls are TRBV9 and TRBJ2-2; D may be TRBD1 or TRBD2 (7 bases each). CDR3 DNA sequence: TGTGCCAGCAGCCCAGGGGGGGGGTTCGCGAACACCGGGGAGCTGTTTTTT. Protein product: CASSPGGGFANTGELFF.